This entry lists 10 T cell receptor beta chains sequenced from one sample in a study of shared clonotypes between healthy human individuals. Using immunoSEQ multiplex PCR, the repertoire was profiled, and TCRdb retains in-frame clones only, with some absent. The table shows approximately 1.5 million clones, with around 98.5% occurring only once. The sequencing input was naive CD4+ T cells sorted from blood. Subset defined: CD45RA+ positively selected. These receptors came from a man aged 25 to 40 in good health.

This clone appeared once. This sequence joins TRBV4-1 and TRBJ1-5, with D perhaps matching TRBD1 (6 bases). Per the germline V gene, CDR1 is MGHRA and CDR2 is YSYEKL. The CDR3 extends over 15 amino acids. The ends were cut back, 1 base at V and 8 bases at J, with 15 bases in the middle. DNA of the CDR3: TGCGCCAGCAGCCAAGTTGTTCAACAGGGAGAGCCCCAGCATTTT. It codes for CASSQVVQQGEPQHF.

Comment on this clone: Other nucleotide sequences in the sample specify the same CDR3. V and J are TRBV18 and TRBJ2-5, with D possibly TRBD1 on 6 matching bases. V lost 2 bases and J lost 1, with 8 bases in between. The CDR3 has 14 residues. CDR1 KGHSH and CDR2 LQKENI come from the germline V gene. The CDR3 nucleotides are TGTGCCAGCTCACCATTGGACAGCCAAGAGACCCAGTACTTC. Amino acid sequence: CASSPLDSQETQYF.

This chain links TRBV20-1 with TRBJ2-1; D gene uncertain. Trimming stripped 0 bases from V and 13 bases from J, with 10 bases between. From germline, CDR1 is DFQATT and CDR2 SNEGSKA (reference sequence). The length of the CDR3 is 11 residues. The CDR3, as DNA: TGCAGTGCTAGAGATACCATTAACCAGTTCTTC. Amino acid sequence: CSARDTINQFF.

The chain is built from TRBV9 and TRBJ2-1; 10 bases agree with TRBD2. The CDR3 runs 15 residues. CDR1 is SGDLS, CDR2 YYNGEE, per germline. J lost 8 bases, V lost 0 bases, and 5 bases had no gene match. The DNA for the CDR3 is TGTGCCAGCAGCGTAGGTAGCGGGAGGATCGATGAGCAGTTCTTC. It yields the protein CASSVGSGRIDEQFF. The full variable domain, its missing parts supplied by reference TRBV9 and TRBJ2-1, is DSGVTQTPKHLITATGQRVTLRCSPRSGDLSVYWYQQSLDQGLQFLIQYYNGEERAKGNILERFSAQQFPDLHSELNLSSLELGDSALYFCASSVGSGRIDEQFFGPGTRLTVL.

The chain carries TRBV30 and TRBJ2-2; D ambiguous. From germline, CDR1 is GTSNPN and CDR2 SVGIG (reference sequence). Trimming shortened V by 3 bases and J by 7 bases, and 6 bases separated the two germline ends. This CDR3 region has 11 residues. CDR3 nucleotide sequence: TGTGCCTGGAGGGGTTACGGGGAGCTGTTTTTT. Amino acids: CAWRGYGELFF.

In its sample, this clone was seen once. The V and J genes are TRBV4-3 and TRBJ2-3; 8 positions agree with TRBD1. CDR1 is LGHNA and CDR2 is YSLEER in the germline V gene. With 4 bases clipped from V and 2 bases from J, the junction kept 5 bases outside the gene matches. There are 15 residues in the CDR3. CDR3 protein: CASSPRGQDTDTQYF. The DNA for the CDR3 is TGCGCCAGCAGCCCGAGGGGACAGGACACAGATACGCAGTATTTT.

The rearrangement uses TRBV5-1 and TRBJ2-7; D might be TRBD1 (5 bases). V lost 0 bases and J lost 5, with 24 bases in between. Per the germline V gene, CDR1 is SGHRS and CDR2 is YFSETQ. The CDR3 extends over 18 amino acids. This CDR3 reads CASSLGLWGREGWNEQYF. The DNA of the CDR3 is TGCGCCAGCAGCTTGGGTCTTTGGGGCAGGGAAGGTTGGAACGAGCAGTACTTC.

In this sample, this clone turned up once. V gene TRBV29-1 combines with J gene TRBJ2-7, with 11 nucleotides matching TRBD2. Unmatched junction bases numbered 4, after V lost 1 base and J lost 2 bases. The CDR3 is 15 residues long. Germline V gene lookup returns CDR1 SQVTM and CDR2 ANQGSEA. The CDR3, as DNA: TGCAGCGTTGAAGTGGGACTAGCGGCGACCTACGAGCAGTACTTC. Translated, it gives CSVEVGLAATYEQYF.

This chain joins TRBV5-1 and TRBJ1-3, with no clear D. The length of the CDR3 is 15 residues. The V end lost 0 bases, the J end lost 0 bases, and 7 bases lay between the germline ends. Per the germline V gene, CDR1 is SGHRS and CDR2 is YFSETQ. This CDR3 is CASSLGSNSGNTIYF. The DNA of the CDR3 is TGCGCCAGCAGCTTGGGATCCAACTCTGGAAACACCATATATTTT.

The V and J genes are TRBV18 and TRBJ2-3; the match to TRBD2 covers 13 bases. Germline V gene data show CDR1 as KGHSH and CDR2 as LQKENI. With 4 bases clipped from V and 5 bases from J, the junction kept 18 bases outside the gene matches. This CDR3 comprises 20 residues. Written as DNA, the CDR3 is TGTGCCAGCTCACTCCTACTAGCGGGAGGGCCCTTGTCTTTCGGAGATACGCAGTATTTT. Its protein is CASSLLLAGGPLSFGDTQYF.